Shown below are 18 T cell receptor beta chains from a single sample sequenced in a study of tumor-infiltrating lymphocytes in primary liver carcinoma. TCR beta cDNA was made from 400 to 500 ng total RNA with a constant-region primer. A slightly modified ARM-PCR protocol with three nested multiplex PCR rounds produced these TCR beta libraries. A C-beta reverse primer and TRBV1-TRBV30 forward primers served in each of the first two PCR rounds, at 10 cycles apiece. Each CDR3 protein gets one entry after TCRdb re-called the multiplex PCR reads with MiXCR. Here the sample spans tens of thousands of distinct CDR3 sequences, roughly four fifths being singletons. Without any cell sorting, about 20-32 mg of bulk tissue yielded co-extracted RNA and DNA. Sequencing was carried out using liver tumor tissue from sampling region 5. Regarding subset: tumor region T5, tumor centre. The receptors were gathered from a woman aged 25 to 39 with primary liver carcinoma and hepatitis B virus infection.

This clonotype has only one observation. CDR3 nucleotide sequence: TGCAGTGTTGAGGGGAGCACAGATACGCAGTATTTT. Its translation is CSVEGSTDTQYF. The chain uses TRBV20-1 and TRBJ2-3; D is tentatively TRBD1 or TRBD2 (5 bases each). V lost 7 bases and J lost 0, with 8 bases in between. The CDR3 covers 12 residues. Per the germline V gene, CDR1 is DFQATT and CDR2 is SNEGSKA (reference sequence).

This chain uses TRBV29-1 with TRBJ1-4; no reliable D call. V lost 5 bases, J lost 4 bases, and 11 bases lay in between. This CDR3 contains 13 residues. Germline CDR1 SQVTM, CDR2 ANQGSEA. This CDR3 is CSVLTDSNEKLFF. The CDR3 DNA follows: TGCAGCGTTCTAACCGATAGTAATGAAAAACTGTTTTTT.

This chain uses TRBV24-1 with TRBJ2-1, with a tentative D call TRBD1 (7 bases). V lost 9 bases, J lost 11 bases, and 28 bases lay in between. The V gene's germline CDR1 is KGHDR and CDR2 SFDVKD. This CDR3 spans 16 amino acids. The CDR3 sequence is CATARRDSYLWHKQFF. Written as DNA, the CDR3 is TGTGCCACCGCCAGGAGGGACAGTTATTTATGGCATAAGCAGTTCTTC.

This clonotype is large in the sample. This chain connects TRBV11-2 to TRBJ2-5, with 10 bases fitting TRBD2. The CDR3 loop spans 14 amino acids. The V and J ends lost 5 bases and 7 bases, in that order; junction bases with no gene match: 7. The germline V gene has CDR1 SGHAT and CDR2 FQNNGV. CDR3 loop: CASSRDTSGATQYF. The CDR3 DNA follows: TGTGCCAGCAGCCGTGATACTAGCGGGGCGACCCAGTACTTC.

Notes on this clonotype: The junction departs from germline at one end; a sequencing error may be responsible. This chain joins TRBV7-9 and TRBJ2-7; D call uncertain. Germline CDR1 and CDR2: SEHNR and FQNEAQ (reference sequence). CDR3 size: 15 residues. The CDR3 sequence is CASSLDVARAYEQYF. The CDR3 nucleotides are TGTGCCAGTAGCTTGGACGTAGCTCGGGCCTACGAGCAGTACTTC. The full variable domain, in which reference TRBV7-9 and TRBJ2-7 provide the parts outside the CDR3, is DTGVSQNPRHKITKRGQNVTFRCDPISEHNRLYWYRQTLGQGPEFLTYFQNEAQLEKSRLLSDRFSAERPKGSFSTLEIQRTEQGDSAMYLCASSLDVARAYEQYFGPGTRLTVT.

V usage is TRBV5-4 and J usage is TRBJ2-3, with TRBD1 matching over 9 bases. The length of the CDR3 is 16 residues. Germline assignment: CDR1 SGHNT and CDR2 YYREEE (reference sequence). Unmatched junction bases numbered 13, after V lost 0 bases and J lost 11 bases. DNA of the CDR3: TGTGCCAGCAGCTTGGGGCAGGACAGGGGCACAGAAAGGCAGTATTTT. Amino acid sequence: CASSLGQDRGTERQYF. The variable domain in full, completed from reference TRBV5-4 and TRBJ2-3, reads ETGVTQSPTHLIKTRGQQVTLRCSSQSGHNTVSWYQQALGQGPQFIFQYYREEENGRGNFPPRFSGLQFPNYSSELNVNALELDDSALYLCASSLGQDRGTERQYFGPGTRLTVL.

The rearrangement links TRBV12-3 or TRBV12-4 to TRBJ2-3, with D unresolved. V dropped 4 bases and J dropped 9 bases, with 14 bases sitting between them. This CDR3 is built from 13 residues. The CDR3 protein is CASSYKYIDTQYF. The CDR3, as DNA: TGTGCCAGCAGTTATAAGTACATAGACACGCAGTATTTT.

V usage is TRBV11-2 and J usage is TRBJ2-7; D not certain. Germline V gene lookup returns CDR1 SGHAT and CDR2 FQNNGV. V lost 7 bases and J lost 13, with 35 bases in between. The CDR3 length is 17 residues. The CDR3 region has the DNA TGTGCCAGCAACTCCCTACTGGGGTCGGTGAACTCCTACGATCAATACTTC. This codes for CASNSLLGSVNSYDQYF. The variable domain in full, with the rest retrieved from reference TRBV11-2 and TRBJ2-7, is EAGVAQSPRYKIIEKRQSVAFWCNPISGHATLYWYQQILGQGPKLLIQFQNNGVVDDSQLPKDRFSAERLKGVDSTLKIQPAKLEDSAVYLCASNSLLGSVNSYDQYFGPGTRLTVT.

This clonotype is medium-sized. The CDR3 is CAWSVLPGELFF. The CDR3 DNA is TGTGCCTGGAGTGTACTTCCCGGGGAGCTGTTTTTT. The rearrangement links TRBV30 to TRBJ2-2; no definite D call. Trimming left V 0 bases short and J 6 bases short, with 5 bases between. There are 12 residues in the CDR3. Germline CDR1 reads GTSNPN; CDR2 reads SVGIG (reference sequence). Combining the CDR3 with reference TRBV30 and TRBJ2-2 gives the whole variable domain SQTIHQWPATLVQPVGSPLSLECTVEGTSNPNLYWYRQAAGRGLQLLFYSVGIGQISSEVPQNLSASRPQDRQFILSSKKLLLSDSGFYLCAWSVLPGELFFGEGSRLTVL.

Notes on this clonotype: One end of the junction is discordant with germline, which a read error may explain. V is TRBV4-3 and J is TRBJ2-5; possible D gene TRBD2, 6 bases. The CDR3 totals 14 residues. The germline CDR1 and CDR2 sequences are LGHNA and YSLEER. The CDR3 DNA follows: TGCACCAGCAGCCCGACTAGGAGGCAAGAGGCCCAGTACTTC. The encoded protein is CTSSPTRRQEAQYF.

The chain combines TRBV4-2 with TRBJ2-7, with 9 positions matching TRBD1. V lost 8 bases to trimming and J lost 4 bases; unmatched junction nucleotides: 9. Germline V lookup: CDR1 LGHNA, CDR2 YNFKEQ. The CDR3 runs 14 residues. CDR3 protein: CASLAGTGNYEQYF. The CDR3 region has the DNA TGTGCCAGCCTGGCCGGGACAGGGAATTACGAGCAGTACTTC.

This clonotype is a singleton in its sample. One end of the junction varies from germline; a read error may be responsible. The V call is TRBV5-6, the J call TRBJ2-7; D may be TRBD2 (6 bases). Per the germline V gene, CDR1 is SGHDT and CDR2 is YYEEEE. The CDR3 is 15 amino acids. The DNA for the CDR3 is TGTGCCAGCAACCGACGGACTAACGGGAGTTACGAGAAGTACTTC. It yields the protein CASNRRTNGSYEKYF.

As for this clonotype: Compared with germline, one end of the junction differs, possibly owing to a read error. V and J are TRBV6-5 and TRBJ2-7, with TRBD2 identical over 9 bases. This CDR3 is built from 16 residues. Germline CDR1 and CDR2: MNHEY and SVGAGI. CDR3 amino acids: CASLNSGSSPSYEQYF. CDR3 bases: TGTGCCAGCCTAAATAGCGGGAGTTCCCCCTCCTATGAGCAGTACTTC.

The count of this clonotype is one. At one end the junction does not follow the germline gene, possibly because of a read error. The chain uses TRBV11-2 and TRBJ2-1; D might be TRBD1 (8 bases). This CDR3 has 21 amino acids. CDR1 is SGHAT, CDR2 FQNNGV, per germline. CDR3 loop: CVSSLEQGVRRERRHYNEQFF. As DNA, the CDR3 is TGTGTCAGCAGCTTAGAACAGGGGGTGAGGCGGGAGAGGAGGCACTACAATGAGCAGTTCTTC.

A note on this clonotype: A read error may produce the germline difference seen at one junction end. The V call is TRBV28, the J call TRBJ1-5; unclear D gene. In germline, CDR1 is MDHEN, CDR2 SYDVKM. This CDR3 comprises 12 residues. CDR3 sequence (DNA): TGTGCCGGCAGTCTGCTCTTGGAGCCCCAGCATTTT. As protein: CAGSLLLEPQHF.

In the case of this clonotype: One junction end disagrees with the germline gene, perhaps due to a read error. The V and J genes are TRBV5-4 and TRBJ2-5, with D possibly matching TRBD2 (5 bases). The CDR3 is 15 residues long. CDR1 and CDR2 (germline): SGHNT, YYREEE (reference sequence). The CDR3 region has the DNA TGTGCCAACAGCTTGGGGTCTAGCAGACAAGAGACCCAGTACTTC. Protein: CANSLGSSRQETQYF.

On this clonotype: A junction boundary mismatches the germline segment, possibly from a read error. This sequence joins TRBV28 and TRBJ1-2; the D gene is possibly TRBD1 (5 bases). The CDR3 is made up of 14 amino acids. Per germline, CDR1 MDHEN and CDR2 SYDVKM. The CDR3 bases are TGTGTCAGCAGTCTGCGATGGGACTCCTATGGCTACACCTTC. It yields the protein CVSSLRWDSYGYTF.

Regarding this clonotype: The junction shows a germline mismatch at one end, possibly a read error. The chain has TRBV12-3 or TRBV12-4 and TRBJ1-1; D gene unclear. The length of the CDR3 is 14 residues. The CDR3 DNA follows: TGTGCCAGCAATCCGAGACCGGGAAGCACTGAAGCATTCTTT. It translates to CASNPRPGSTEAFF.